The 9 T cell receptor beta chains reported below all come from one sample, sequenced in a study of T cell changes during pregnancy in multiple sclerosis. Clones were sequenced by immunoSEQ multiplex PCR, and TCRdb holds only the in-frame ones, with some missing. The sample contains 65,000 to 75,000 clones, around 91% of which appear only once. The sequencing used peripheral blood, collected in the third trimester of pregnancy. All receptors come from a female donor in good health, enrolled as a control in a pregnancy study.

V usage is TRBV19 and J usage is TRBJ2-4; tentative D call: TRBD2 (5 bases). The V gene lost 6 bases and the J gene lost 0 bases, with 15 bases spanning the gap. CDR1 and CDR2 from the germline V gene are LNHDA and SQIVND (reference sequence). The CDR3 has 16 amino acids. The chain's CDR3 is CASRARDSVAKNIQYF. The CDR3 DNA is TGTGCCAGTAGGGCTAGGGATAGCGTAGCCAAAAACATTCAGTACTTC.

The V and J genes are TRBV13 and TRBJ2-2; D may be TRBD1 (6 bases). Trimming left V 0 bases short and J 2 bases short, with 13 bases between. CDR1 PRHDT and CDR2 FYEKMQ come from the germline V gene (reference sequence). CDR3 size: 17 residues. The CDR3 nucleotides are TGTGCCAGCAGCTTAGGCCCAACAGGGCTCAACACCGGGGAGCTGTTTTTT. Translation: CASSLGPTGLNTGELFF.

The chain uses TRBV7-9 and TRBJ1-2; D is uncertain. Trimming took 4 bases from V and 8 from J, leaving 14 bases between them. Per germline, CDR1 SEHNR and CDR2 FQNEAQ (reference sequence). This CDR3 region has 13 residues. CDR3 nucleotide sequence: TGTGCCAGCAGCTGGAGGGATATCCAGGGCTACACCTTC. Protein: CASSWRDIQGYTF. The entire variable domain, with the rest obtained from reference TRBV7-9 and TRBJ1-2, is as follows: DTGVSQNPRHKITKRGQNVTFRCDPISEHNRLYWYRQTLGQGPEFLTYFQNEAQLEKSRLLSDRFSAERPKGSFSTLEIQRTEQGDSAMYLCASSWRDIQGYTFGSGTRLTVV.

The rearrangement uses TRBV28 and TRBJ1-6; TRBD1 matches at 7 bases. Trimming at V came to 9 bases and at J to 4 bases, leaving 9 bases not matched to a gene. The CDR3 sequence is 15 residues long. Germline CDR1 is MDHEN and CDR2 is SYDVKM. The CDR3 loop reads CASRVSGQYNSPLHF. CDR3 nucleotides: TGTGCCAGTAGAGTTTCGGGACAGTATAATTCACCCCTCCACTTT. Combining the CDR3 with reference TRBV28 and TRBJ1-6 gives the whole variable domain DVKVTQSSRYLVKRTGEKVFLECVQDMDHENMFWYRQDPGLGLRLIYFSYDVKMKEKGDIPEGYSVSREKKERFSLILESASTNQTSMYLCASRVSGQYNSPLHFGNGTRLTVT.

This clone came up a few times. J is TRBJ1-6 and V is TRBV6-1; 7 bases agree with TRBD1. J was trimmed by 7 bases and V by 7 bases; bases with no gene match: 4. The CDR3 spans 13 residues. Germline-derived CDR1 and CDR2 are MNHNS and SASEGT. The CDR3 bases are TGTGCCAGCATGGGACAGACGAATTCACCCCTCCACTTT. Residues: CASMGQTNSPLHF.

A single count supports this clone. The V call is TRBV7-6, the J call TRBJ1-5; TRBD1 aligns across 11 bases. V shed 5 bases, J shed 6 bases, and the junction held 6 bases outside the gene matches. CDR1 and CDR2 from the germline V gene are SGHVS and FNYEAQ. This CDR3 comprises 15 residues. The CDR3 sequence: CASSPGTGGIQPQHF. In DNA, the CDR3 is TGTGCCAGCAGCCCTGGGACAGGGGGTATTCAGCCCCAGCATTTT.

This chain joins TRBV5-8 and TRBJ2-7; the D is unclear. Trimming cost V 7 bases and J 3 bases, with 11 bases left between them. There are 12 residues in the CDR3. In germline, CDR1 is SGHTS, CDR2 YDEGEE. The CDR3 nucleotides are TGTGCCAGCGACACCTACGGCTACGAGCAGTACTTC. Translation gives CASDTYGYEQYF.

This chain links TRBV19 with TRBJ2-2; D uncertain. In germline, CDR1 is LNHDA, CDR2 SQIVND (reference sequence). V was shortened by 2 bases and J by 3 bases, with 4 bases between the two germline ends. The CDR3 spans 13 residues. CDR3 sequence reads: CASSIIDTGELFF. CDR3 sequence (DNA): TGTGCCAGTAGTATAATAGACACCGGGGAGCTGTTTTTT.

The chain employs TRBV25-1 and TRBJ1-5; 9 bases map to TRBD1. This CDR3 has 16 amino acids. Germline V CDR1 and CDR2: MGHDK, SYGVNS. J lost 6 bases, V lost 4 bases, and 10 bases had no gene match. As DNA, the CDR3 is TGTGCCAGCAGTGGGGCGAGCACAGGGGGCGGTCAGCCCCAGCATTTT. Translating gives CASSGASTGGGQPQHF. Based on the CDR3 plus reference TRBV25-1 and TRBJ1-5, the full variable domain is EADIYQTPRYLVIGTGKKITLECSQTMGHDKMYWYQQDPGMELHLIHYSYGVNSTEKGDLSSESTVSRIRTEHFPLTLESARPSHTSQYLCASSGASTGGGQPQHFGDGTRLSIL.